These 10 T cell receptor beta chains originate from one sample sequenced in a study of tumor-infiltrating lymphocytes in glioblastoma multiforme (dated by TCRdb to about 2017). This sample was sequenced with an Illumina HiSeq 2500. Using a modified ARM-PCR protocol with multiple V-beta primers and a C-beta primer, the team built TCRB libraries from RNA through three nested multiplex PCR rounds. The public reads were reanalyzed by TCRdb: fastp trimming at Q25, MiXCR alignment, in-frame beta chains only. A single entry per CDR3 protein holds the most common genes and DNA from its merged rows. A total of about 11,000 distinct CDR3 sequences appear in this sample, 65% to 75% of them only once. Together, the top ten hold nearly 40% of the sample. What was sequenced was brain tumor tissue. The source of these receptors is a male donor with glioblastoma.

Only a few counts were recorded for this clonotype. The chain couples TRBV11-2 to TRBJ2-2; D not resolved. The CDR3 is 15 amino acids. V was pared by 3 bases and J by 1 base, with 9 bases between. Germline CDR1 and CDR2: SGHAT and FQNNGV. The CDR3 region is CASSFFGLNTGELFF. As DNA, the CDR3 is TGTGCCAGCAGCTTTTTTGGCTTGAACACCGGGGAGCTGTTTTTT.

With regard to this clonotype: Because it lacks the conserved phenylalanine or tryptophan at the end, this CDR3 is likely a read error. The chain has TRBV5-1 and TRBJ2-6, with TRBD1 matching 7 bases. CDR1 and CDR2 from the germline V gene are SGHRS and YFSETQ. The CDR3 is made up of 15 amino acids. The CDR3 is CASSPQGSVANVLTL. CDR3 in DNA: TGCGCCAGCAGCCCACAGGGGTCTGTGGCCAACGTCCTGACTCTC.

This clonotype showed up just a few times. The chain combines TRBV11-2 with TRBJ2-7, with 12 nucleotides matching TRBD2. This CDR3 comprises 17 residues. The junction had 13 bases not matched to a gene; V was cut back by 5 bases and J by 5 bases. The germline CDR1 and CDR2 sequences are SGHAT and FQNNGV. For the CDR3, the DNA is TGTGCCAGCAGCACAGGACTAGCGGGAAGGTTCGGGGACGAGCAGTACTTC. It yields the protein CASSTGLAGRFGDEQYF.

Notes on this clonotype: A much larger clone differs from this one at a single base, so this may be a read error. V usage is TRBV25-1 and J usage is TRBJ2-7; the D gene is possibly TRBD2 (6 bases). Trimming shortened V by 3 bases and J by 0 bases, and 21 bases separated the two germline ends. The CDR3 runs to 18 residues. Germline assignment: CDR1 MGHDK and CDR2 SYGVNS. The CDR3 loop is CASSDPGASGSNSYEQYF. The CDR3 coding sequence is TGTGCCAGCAGTGATCCCGGGGCGAGCGGGTCTAACTCCTACGAGCAGTACTTC.

This chain links TRBV20-1 with TRBJ2-1; 9 bases fit TRBD1. This CDR3 has 14 amino acids. Germline CDR1 is DFQATT and CDR2 is SNEGSKA (reference sequence). V lost 5 bases, J lost 3 bases, and 5 bases stayed unmatched. In DNA form, the CDR3 reads TGCAGTGCTGAGGGGACAGGGATCTACAATGAGCAGTTCTTC. Translated: CSAEGTGIYNEQFF.

Of note for this clonotype: One junction end does not reproduce the germline sequence, and a read error may be involved. This rearrangement joins TRBV29-1 to TRBJ2-1, with 10 bases matching TRBD2. Per germline, CDR1 SQVTM and CDR2 ANQGSEA. This CDR3 has 15 residues. The CDR3 sequence is CSVVLAGVSYNEQFF. The CDR3 region has the DNA TGCAGCGTTGTCCTAGCGGGAGTGTCCTACAACGAGCAGTTCTTC.

The chain has TRBV11-2 and TRBJ2-2; 9 nucleotides agree with TRBD2. After removal of 7 bases from V and 5 bases from J, the junction contained 8 bases not matched to a gene. The CDR3 totals 15 residues. Germline CDR1 SGHAT, CDR2 FQNNGV. The CDR3 region is CASTRAGGTTGELFF. DNA of the CDR3: TGTGCCAGCACCCGGGCGGGGGGGACAACCGGGGAGCTGTTTTTT.

Remarks on this clonotype: The junction differs from germline at one of its ends, possibly a read error. The rearrangement joins TRBV10-2 to TRBJ1-3; D is ambiguous. This CDR3 spans 14 amino acids. The germline V gene encodes CDR1 WSHSY and CDR2 SAAADI. CDR3 residues: CVSSLGAAGDTIYF. The CDR3, as DNA: TGCGTCAGCAGTTTGGGTGCCGCTGGAGACACCATATATTTT.

This rearrangement joins TRBV29-1 to TRBJ2-1; D unclear. This CDR3 region has 16 residues. Germline loops: CDR1 SQVTM, CDR2 ANQGSEA. With 2 bases removed from V and 0 bases from J, the gap between germline ends came to 14 bases. The CDR3 spells CSVEPPSRSSYNEQFF. The DNA for the CDR3 is TGCAGCGTTGAACCCCCTTCTAGGAGCTCCTACAATGAGCAGTTCTTC.

This clonotype was counted only a few times. One junction end does not reproduce the germline sequence, and a read error may be involved. The chain uses TRBV4-1 and TRBJ2-1; no clear D gene. CDR3 size: 16 residues. Germline values: CDR1 MGHRA, CDR2 YSYEKL. DNA for the CDR3: TGCGCCAGCAGCCAAGATTCGACCTTACTGAACAATGAGCAGCTCTTC. Translating it yields CASSQDSTLLNNEQLF.